The clone carrying this T cell receptor beta chain was found a few times. Its antigen is unidentified. One entry per CDR3 protein, called by TCRdb with MiXCR from the reads. The sample records some 100,000 distinct CDR3 sequences, 20% to 30% being singletons. This record belongs to a study of T cell repertoires in cytomegalovirus infection. Study as a whole: Indications of both CMV infection and matching HLA type were provided by public TCR beta signatures. Study results and caveats: Public TCR beta family frequency separated CMV-and-HLA carriers, including in an independent cohort. The study found HLA-C-restricted CMV-specific TCR beta clonotypes dominating the ex vivo response.

Trimming removed 2 bases from V and 0 bases from J, with 14 bases in between. In germline, CDR1 is SGHAT, CDR2 FQDESV (reference sequence). This CDR3 contains 17 residues. The chain has TRBV11-1 and TRBJ2-1; TRBD2 is a possible D gene (6 bases). Sequencing was performed on CD8+ T cells from PBMCs. The source is a human donor in good health (CMV status not recorded). Some clones in this sample may be carry-over from other donors' samples. The CDR3 sequence is CASSLTLAFSSYNEQFF. In DNA, the CDR3 is TGTGCCAGCAGCTTAACGCTAGCGTTTAGCTCCTACAATGAGCAGTTCTTC.